These 6 T cell receptor beta chains originate from one sample sequenced in a study of cytomegalovirus exposure and HLA in healthy donors. TCRdb keeps only in-frame clones here, not all; method: immunoSEQ multiplex PCR. The sample lists about 150,000 clones, roughly 86% occurring once. Specimen: PBMCs. The receptors come from a human donor in good health.

In this sample, this clone turned up many times. The CDR3 sequence is CASRGRGLYNEQFF. CDR3 bases: TGTGCCAGCCGCGGGCGAGGCCTATACAATGAGCAGTTCTTC. The rearrangement links TRBV7-2 to TRBJ2-1; D is perhaps TRBD2 (5 bases). Between the trimmed V and J ends, which lost 8 bases and 4 bases, there was a span of 15 bases. From germline, CDR1 is SGHTA and CDR2 FQGNSA. CDR3 length: 14 residues.

V usage is TRBV9 and J usage is TRBJ2-7; perhaps TRBD2 as D (6 bases). Trimming shortened V by 4 bases and J by 0 bases, and 14 bases separated the two germline ends. This CDR3 contains 15 residues. The germline gives CDR1 SGDLS, CDR2 YYNGEE. CDR3 DNA sequence: TGTGCCAGCAGCACATCCATCGGGGGCTCCTACGAGCAGTACTTC. Its translation is CASSTSIGGSYEQYF.

The chain joins TRBV29-1 to TRBJ2-3; TRBD1 is a possible D gene (6 bases). Trimming left V 2 bases short and J 2 bases short, with 8 bases between. Per germline, CDR1 SQVTM and CDR2 ANQGSEA. This CDR3 is 13 amino acids long. The CDR3 nucleotides read TGCAGCGTTGAACAGGGGAACACAGATACGCAGTATTTT. It codes for CSVEQGNTDTQYF.

This clone was seen a handful of times. V usage is TRBV11-2 and J usage is TRBJ1-5, with D possibly matching TRBD1 (5 bases). CDR1 SGHAT and CDR2 FQNNGV come from the germline V gene. Trimming took 5 bases from V and 6 from J, leaving 11 bases between them. This CDR3 region has 13 residues. CDR3 in DNA: TGTGCCAGCAGCCTTGGGGGGGTTCAGCCCCAGCATTTT. Protein: CASSLGGVQPQHF. The full variable domain, its missing parts supplied by reference TRBV11-2 and TRBJ1-5, is EAGVAQSPRYKIIEKRQSVAFWCNPISGHATLYWYQQILGQGPKLLIQFQNNGVVDDSQLPKDRFSAERLKGVDSTLKIQPAKLEDSAVYLCASSLGGVQPQHFGDGTRLSIL.

V usage is TRBV19 and J usage is TRBJ1-1; D not resolved. CDR1 is LNHDA, CDR2 SQIVND, per germline (reference sequence). This CDR3 has 13 amino acids. The V and J ends lost 3 bases and 4 bases respectively, with 9 bases between them. In DNA, the CDR3 is TGTGCCAGTAGTATGGAAGGAGGCACTGAAGCTTTCTTT. Translating it yields CASSMEGGTEAFF.

As regards this clone: Relative to the germline gene, one junction end is altered; a read error may explain this. The rearrangement uses TRBV29-1 and TRBJ2-3; D uncertain. The length of the CDR3 is 14 residues. Germline lookup yields CDR1 SQVTM and CDR2 ANQGSEA. CDR3 nucleotides: TGCAGCGTGGAAGGAGTTACTGGCACAGATACGCAGTATTTT. Protein sequence: CSVEGVTGTDTQYF.